This entry lists 14 T cell receptor beta chains sequenced from one sample in a study of vaccination and CD4 T cells after COVID-19. The Oncomine TCR Beta short-read assay was applied to DNA of cultured CD4+ T cells. TCRdb re-analysed the PCR reads in MiXCR, keeping a single row per CDR3 protein. There are 5,500 to 9,000 distinct CDR3 sequences in the sample; about 25% occur only once, and 8% to 10% lies in the top ten. Their recognized antigens are unknown. Treatment described: roughly ten-day PBMC culture with coronavirus spike peptide pools or control peptides (ViraFEST assay). Sequenced material: CD4+ T cells from blood, cultured in vitro, taken after SARS-CoV-2 vaccination. All receptors come from a human donor who had recovered from COVID-19.

This clonotype was recorded a few times. The DNA for the CDR3 is TGTGCCAGCAGCGGAAGGGACGGACTGAACACTGAAGCTTTCTTT. This codes for CASSGRDGLNTEAFF. This chain links TRBV25-1 with TRBJ1-1; D possibly corresponds to TRBD1 (5 bases). Germline values: CDR1 MGHDK, CDR2 SYGVNS. V was clipped by 6 bases and J by 0 bases, with 14 bases between them. This CDR3 region has 15 residues.

In this sample, this clonotype is medium-sized (0.01 to 0.1%). V gene TRBV21-1 combines with J gene TRBJ2-7; TRBD1 reflects the table's D call only, with no check against the DNA. TRBV21-1 is a listed pseudogene. CDR3 length: 17 residues. As DNA, the CDR3 is TGTGCCAGCAGCAGCCCCGGGGGTGGCAGCCCTACGGTAGAGCAGTACTTC. It is translated as CASSSPGGGSPTVEQYF.

The sample holds a few counts of this clonotype. The chain joins TRBV7-2 to TRBJ1-5; no clear D gene. The CDR3 length is 13 residues. Per the germline V gene, CDR1 is SGHTA and CDR2 is FQGNSA. Between the trimmed V and J ends, which lost 1 base and 6 bases, there was a span of 7 bases. The chain's CDR3 is CASSLGRPQPQHF. DNA for the CDR3: TGTGCCAGCAGCTTAGGGAGGCCTCAGCCCCAGCATTTT.

V usage is TRBV19 and J usage is TRBJ1-2; TRBD1 agrees at 7 bases. The CDR3 runs to 14 residues. Germline trimming cut 1 base from V and 4 bases from J; bases unmatched to any gene: 3. The germline CDR1 and CDR2 sequences are LNHDA and SQIVND (reference sequence). CDR3 DNA sequence: TGTGCCAGTAGTATAGGGGGACAGCTCTATGGCTACACCTTC. The encoded protein is CASSIGGQLYGYTF.

This clonotype was detected a few times. The chain recombines TRBV7-2 with TRBJ2-5; 10 bases match TRBD2. Germline V CDR1 and CDR2: SGHTA, FQGNSA. V was pared by 5 bases and J by 4 bases, with 10 bases of the junction left unmatched. The CDR3 consists of 16 residues. CDR3 sequence reads: CASSPSGGAGRETQYF. The CDR3 DNA reads TGTGCCAGCAGCCCCAGCGGGGGGGCGGGAAGAGAGACCCAGTACTTC.

The table lists this clonotype with a few counts. The CDR3 reads CASSFSPDRNTEAFF. CDR3 bases: TGTGCCAGCAGCTTCTCCCCGGACAGGAACACTGAAGCTTTCTTT. The chain carries TRBV7-9 and TRBJ1-1; D may be TRBD1 (6 bases). From germline, CDR1 is SEHNR and CDR2 FQNEAQ (reference sequence). This CDR3 comprises 15 residues. V was shortened by 3 bases and J by 1 base, with 12 bases between the two germline ends. Using reference TRBV7-9 and TRBJ1-1 for the parts outside the CDR3, the full variable domain is DTGVSQNPRHKITKRGQNVTFRCDPISEHNRLYWYRQTLGQGPEFLTYFQNEAQLEKSRLLSDRFSAERPKGSFSTLEIQRTEQGDSAMYLCASSFSPDRNTEAFFGQGTRLTVV.

The J gene is TRBJ2-3, the V gene TRBV6-4; TRBD2 matches at 11 bases. The CDR3 is made up of 15 amino acids. V lost 0 bases to trimming and J lost 4 bases; unmatched junction nucleotides: 0. Germline values: CDR1 MRHNA, CDR2 SNTAGT. This CDR3 reads CASSDSSGGADTQYF. The CDR3 bases are TGTGCCAGCAGTGACTCTAGCGGGGGGGCAGATACGCAGTATTTT.

The chain links TRBV28 to TRBJ1-5; tentatively, D is TRBD1 (6 bases). Trimming took off 10 bases at V and 5 bases at J, with 12 bases between the two ends. The CDR3 runs 12 residues. Germline V CDR1 and CDR2: MDHEN, SYDVKM. The CDR3 nucleotides read TGTGCCACCTTCAGGGGTTATCAGCCCCAGCATTTT. This encodes CATFRGYQPQHF.

The V and J genes are TRBV19 and TRBJ2-5; 7 positions match TRBD1. Germline assignment: CDR1 LNHDA and CDR2 SQIVND (reference sequence). The CDR3 sequence is 15 residues long. Losses at the gene ends were 7 bases for V and 4 bases for J; bases not matched to a gene: 12. The CDR3 DNA is TGTGCCAGTACCAATCGACCGGGACAGCGAGAGACCCAGTACTTC. Its translation is CASTNRPGQRETQYF.

Sample share makes this clonotype medium-sized (0.01 to 0.1%). The chain employs TRBV6-5 and TRBJ1-5; D is unresolved. This CDR3 contains 13 residues. Germline CDR1 reads MNHEY; CDR2 reads SVGAGI. The V end lost 0 bases, the J end lost 5 bases, and 5 bases lay between the germline ends. In DNA form, the CDR3 reads TGTGCCAGCAGTTACTCACGGTATCAGCCCCAGCATTTT. It translates to CASSYSRYQPQHF.

The chain is built from TRBV4-2 and TRBJ1-6, with D perhaps TRBD1 (5 bases). Germline CDR1 LGHNA, CDR2 YNFKEQ. V shed 0 bases and J shed 8 bases, with 20 bases lying between them. The CDR3 sequence is 18 residues long. CDR3 sequence reads: CASSQDPIGSGFDSPLHF. In DNA form, the CDR3 reads TGTGCCAGCAGCCAAGACCCCATCGGTTCAGGGTTTGATTCACCCCTCCACTTT.

By share, this clonotype counts as medium-sized. This sequence joins TRBV29-1 and TRBJ2-7, with D possibly matching TRBD1 (5 bases). The CDR3 has 12 residues. V lost 4 bases to trimming and J lost 6 bases, with 13 bases between them. The germline V gene has CDR1 SQVTM and CDR2 ANQGSEA. CDR3 sequence (DNA): TGCAGCGTTGTGCCAGGGTCGAGCGAGCAGTACTTC. This encodes CSVVPGSSEQYF.

A few counts support this clonotype. V usage is TRBV6-1 and J usage is TRBJ1-1; D not certain. The CDR3 consists of 13 residues. Germline V CDR1 and CDR2: MNHNS, SASEGT. V was clipped by 3 bases and J by 8 bases, with 13 bases between them. The DNA for the CDR3 is TGTGCCAGCAGTGAGCTAGGACTTCTGGAAGCTTTCTTT. This translates into CASSELGLLEAFF.

This chain joins TRBV6-5 and TRBJ1-1; D is perhaps TRBD1 (5 bases). Germline V gene lookup returns CDR1 MNHEY and CDR2 SVGAGI. The CDR3 spans 14 residues. With 2 bases removed from V and 4 bases from J, the gap between germline ends came to 11 bases. CDR3 sequence: CASSYGGGGTEAFF. CDR3 sequence (DNA): TGTGCCAGCAGTTACGGTGGGGGAGGCACTGAAGCTTTCTTT.